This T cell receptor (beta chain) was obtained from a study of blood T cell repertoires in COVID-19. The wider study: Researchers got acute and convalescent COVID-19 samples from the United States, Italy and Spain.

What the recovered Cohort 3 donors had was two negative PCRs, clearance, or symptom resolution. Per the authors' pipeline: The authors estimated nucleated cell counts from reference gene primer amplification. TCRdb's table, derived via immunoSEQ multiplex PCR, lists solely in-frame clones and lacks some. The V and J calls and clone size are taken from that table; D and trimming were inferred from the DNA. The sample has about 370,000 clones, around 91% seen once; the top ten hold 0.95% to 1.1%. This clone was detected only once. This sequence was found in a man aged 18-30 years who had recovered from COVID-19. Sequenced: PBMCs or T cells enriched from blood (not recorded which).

Written as DNA, the CDR3 is TGTGCCAGCAGTGATTGGGGACAGGGGTACGAGCAGTACTTC. Amino acid sequence: CASSDWGQGYEQYF. The genes are TRBV6-1 and TRBJ2-7; 10 bases map to TRBD1. The CDR3 spans 14 residues. V was clipped by 3 bases and J by 4 bases; unmatched bases: 3. The germline CDR1 and CDR2 sequences are MNHNS and SASEGT.